This TCR beta chain stems from a study of neoadjuvant anti-PD-1 for oral cavity cancer. This clone has more than one count but fewer than ten. Some clones are missing from TCRdb's copy, which holds only in-frame ones; the method was immunoSEQ multiplex PCR. The sample includes 15,000 to 20,000 clones, 65% to 70% seen only once; the top ten take under 3%. There are 15 residues in the CDR3. V shed 5 bases and J shed 6 bases, with 17 bases lying between them. The V gene's germline CDR1 is SGHVS and CDR2 FNYEAQ. This TCR was sampled from a person between 35 and 79 years old with oral cavity squamous cell carcinoma. The V and J genes are TRBV7-6 and TRBJ1-5; D call uncertain. The source material was PBMCs, sampled before nivolumab (anti-PD-1) treatment. The CDR3 DNA follows: TGTGCCAGCAGCCTAGTTGAGGGTGGAGGTCAGCCCCAGCATTTT. Residues: CASSLVEGGGQPQHF.